A single T cell receptor (beta chain) is shown here with its context. This specimen belongs to a study of blood T cell repertoires in COVID-19. About the study: PBMCs, B-cell-depleted T cells, or T cells were the source of the cDNA or gDNA that made up the material.

Produced via immunoSEQ multiplex PCR; TCRdb's table is partial and in-frame only. The profile shows 40,000 to 50,000 clones, around 83% of them singletons. This receptor was taken from a woman older than 75 with acute or convalescent COVID-19. Material for sequencing was peripheral blood.

The CDR3 DNA is TGTGCCAGCAGCCCCCAACAGAACACTGAAGCTTTCTTT. Protein product: CASSPQQNTEAFF. J is TRBJ1-1 and V is TRBV3-1 (or the pseudogene TRBV3-2); D is unresolved. The CDR3 runs 13 residues. Germline-derived CDR1 and CDR2 are LGHDT and YNNKEL (reference sequence). With 4 bases removed from V and 1 base from J, the gap between germline ends came to 7 bases.